Listed below are T cell receptor beta chains from one sample, sequenced in a study of blood T cells in healthy people across ages. TCRdb fed the 5' RACE reads into MiXCR, producing one record per CDR3 protein. This sample has roughly 1,000,000 distinct CDR3 sequences; around 27% occur once, and the top ten carry 0.65% to 0.75%. The sample was also linked to a second study, of T cells of mothers and their children.

Sequencing was done on a sample of blood. Receptors originate from a girl aged 2 to 9 in good health. Each CDR3 is given with its conserved first and last residue. Fields, in order: D gene, V gene, clone size, J gene, CDR3 DNA, CDR3 protein. A D gene is named only where the DNA matches it firmly. Size is omitted from some rows. Given values are once, few, many or a class for expanded clones.

>TRBD1|TRBV5-5|few|TRBJ2-7
TGTGCCAGCAGCTCATCTCCGGGACAGGCGGCCGAGCAGTACTTC
CASSSSPGQAAEQYF
>TRBD1|TRBV5-1|many|TRBJ2-5
TGTGCCAGCAGCTTGGGAGACAGGGACCAAGAGACCCAGTACTTC
CASSLGDRDQETQYF
>TRBD1|TRBV28|few|TRBJ1-4
TGTGCCAGCAGGTCCCCAGGGGGCAGAGAGGAAAAACTGTTTTTT
CASRSPGGREEKLFF
>NA|TRBV28|many|TRBJ2-4
TGTGCCAGCAGTGAGGGCACCAAAAACATTCAGTACTTC
CASSEGTKNIQYF
>TRBD1|TRBV20-1|NA|TRBJ2-1
TGCAGTGCTAGTTCAGGGGGCTCCTACAATGAGCAGTTCTTC
CSASSGGSYNEQFF
>NA|TRBV6-6|few|TRBJ2-1
TGTGCCAGCAATCCATCCAGACCGGCCTACAATGAGCAGTTCTTC
CASNPSRPAYNEQFF
>NA|TRBV29-1|few|TRBJ2-1
TGCAGCGTTCCAAGGTGGGACAATGAGCAGTTCTTC
CSVPRWDNEQFF
>NA|TRBV28|few|TRBJ1-5
TGTGCCAGCAGTTTAGGGGGGCTTACCGATCAGCCCCAGCATTTT
CASSLGGLTDQPQHF
>NA|TRBV7-2|NA|TRBJ1-4
TGTGCCAGCAGCTTAGCCTGGCAGATGGAAGAACTGTTTTTT
CASSLAWQMEELFF
>NA|TRBV18|NA|TRBJ1-3
TGTGCCAGCTCACAGGGCGGGACCTCTGGAAACACCATATATTTT
CASSQGGTSGNTIYF
>NA|TRBV29-1|NA|TRBJ2-7
TGCAGCGCTATAGGGAGCGGGAGACTAACAGGGGGCTACGAGCAGTACTTC
CSAIGSGRLTGGYEQYF
>TRBD1|TRBV14|few|TRBJ2-1
TGTGCCAGCAGCCGCCGAGGACAGGAAGGTTTTAATGAGCAGTTCTTC
CASSRRGQEGFNEQFF
>NA|TRBV2|NA|TRBJ2-2
TGTGCCAGCAGGGGTAGGCTTTCCGGGGAGCTGTTTTTT
CASRGRLSGELFF
>NA|TRBV15|few|TRBJ2-7
TGTGCCACCAGTCTCTCGATGGGCTCCTACGAGCAGTACTTC
CATSLSMGSYEQYF
>NA|TRBV9|NA|TRBJ1-2
TGTGCCAGCAGCGCCCGGGACCGACCCTATGGCTACACCTTC
CASSARDRPYGYTF
>NA|TRBV27|NA|TRBJ2-3
TGTGCCAGCAGTCAAAACAGGGTTACAGATACGCAGTATTTT
CASSQNRVTDTQYF
>TRBD1|TRBV24-1|NA|TRBJ1-5
TGTGCCACCAGTGATACTGCCGGGACAGGGGACAATCAGCCCCAGCATTTT
CATSDTAGTGDNQPQHF
>NA|TRBV20-1|NA|TRBJ2-5
TGCAGTGGCGAGGAGACCCAATACTTC
CSGEETQYF
>TRBD2|TRBV20-1|NA|TRBJ2-1
TGCAGTGCTAGTATGGGACTAGCCCAGAATGAGCAGTTCTTC
CSASMGLAQNEQFF
>TRBD1|TRBV20-1|few|TRBJ2-3
TGCAGTGCTGATGGGTCAGGGGGCCATAGCACAGATACGCAGTATTTT
CSADGSGGHSTDTQYF
>TRBD1|TRBV6-4|NA|TRBJ2-3
TGTGCCAGCAGTGAATCAGGGGGCGGCACAGATACGCAGTATTTT
CASSESGGGTDTQYF
>NA|TRBV4-2|few|TRBJ2-7
TGTGCCAGCAGCCCCCTTAGGGACTCCTACGAGCAGTACTTC
CASSPLRDSYEQYF
>NA|TRBV4-2|few|TRBJ2-1
TGTGCCAGCAGCCAAGAGCCCGGCTACAATGAGCAGTTCTTC
CASSQEPGYNEQFF
>TRBD2|TRBV29-1|few|TRBJ2-1
TGCAGCGTTGTAGGACTAGTCCTAAGCTCCTACAATGAGCAGTTCTTC
CSVVGLVLSSYNEQFF